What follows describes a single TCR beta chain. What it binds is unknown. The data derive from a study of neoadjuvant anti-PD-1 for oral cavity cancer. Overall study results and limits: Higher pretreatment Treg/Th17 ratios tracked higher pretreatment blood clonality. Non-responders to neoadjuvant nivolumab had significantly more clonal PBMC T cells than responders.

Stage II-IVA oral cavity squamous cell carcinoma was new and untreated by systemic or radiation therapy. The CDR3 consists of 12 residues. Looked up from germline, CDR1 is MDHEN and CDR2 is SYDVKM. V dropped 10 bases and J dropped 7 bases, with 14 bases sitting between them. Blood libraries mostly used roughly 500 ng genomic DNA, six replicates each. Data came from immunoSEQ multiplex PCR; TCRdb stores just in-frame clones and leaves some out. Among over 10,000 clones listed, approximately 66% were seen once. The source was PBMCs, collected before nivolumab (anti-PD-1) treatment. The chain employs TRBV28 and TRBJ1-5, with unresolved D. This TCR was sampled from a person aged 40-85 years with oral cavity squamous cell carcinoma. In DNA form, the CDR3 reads TGTGCCACTGCACTACAGTCCCAGCCCCAGCATTTT. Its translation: CATALQSQPQHF.